The 14 T cell receptor beta chains presented below share a single source sample, sequenced in a study of OX40 agonist ivuxolimab in advanced cancers. The assay was immunoSEQ multiplex PCR, and TCRdb's table has in-frame clones only and misses some. Of around 73,000 clones listed, 85% to 90% are singletons. The sample here was CD4+ or CD8+ T cells sorted from blood, taken in a trial of the OX40 agonist ivuxolimab. These receptors were collected from an adult with an advanced solid tumor such as melanoma, head and neck, liver or kidney cancer.

This clone has only a few counts. The V call is TRBV9, the J call TRBJ2-7; TRBD2 matches at 7 bases. The CDR3 is 14 amino acids. The J segment lost 0 bases and the V segment lost 4 bases, leaving 4 bases of the junction unmatched. Germline assignment: CDR1 SGDLS and CDR2 YYNGEE. DNA for the CDR3: TGTGCCAGCAGCCCTTGGACTAGCTCCTACGAGCAGTACTTC. Protein product: CASSPWTSSYEQYF.

The V call is TRBV27, the J call TRBJ1-1, with D maybe TRBD1 (6 bases). The ends were cut back, 4 bases at V and 10 bases at J, with 13 bases in the middle. This CDR3 spans 12 amino acids. The germline gives CDR1 MNHEY, CDR2 SMNVEV (reference sequence). CDR3 amino acids: CASSYPGAAAFF. DNA of the CDR3: TGTGCCAGCAGTTATCCGGGGGCGGCAGCTTTCTTT.

The chain joins TRBV21-1 to TRBJ2-7; the table names TRBD2, a call not compared with the DNA. TRBV21-1 is labeled a pseudogene. This CDR3 region has 16 residues. The CDR3 protein is CASTKPGLAVIYEQYF. The CDR3 coding sequence is TGTGCCAGCACCAAACCGGGACTAGCGGTAATCTACGAGCAGTACTTC.

V gene TRBV7-6 combines with J gene TRBJ2-7, with D perhaps TRBD1 (5 bases). V lost 1 base and J lost 5, with 18 bases in between. CDR1 is SGHVS and CDR2 is FNYEAQ in the germline V gene. The CDR3 runs to 16 residues. In DNA, the CDR3 is TGTGCCAGCAGCTTAGTGCCAGGGCAGACCCGTGACGAGCAGTACTTC. Amino acids: CASSLVPGQTRDEQYF.

The genes are TRBV7-2 and TRBJ2-7; D not certain. Germline V CDR1 and CDR2: SGHTA, FQGNSA. Between the trimmed V and J ends, which lost 2 bases and 6 bases, there was a span of 8 bases. The CDR3 consists of 12 residues. The CDR3 DNA reads as TGTGCCAGCAGCTTACGTCGAACCGAGCAGTACTTC. This gives the protein CASSLRRTEQYF.

This clone was picked up a small number of times. The chain recombines TRBV6-1 with TRBJ2-5; the D is unclear. This CDR3 is 11 amino acids long. Trimming left V 5 bases short and J 3 bases short, with 4 bases between. The germline CDR1 and CDR2 sequences are MNHNS and SASEGT. The DNA of the CDR3 is TGTGCCAGCAGTCGGGAAGAGACCCAGTACTTC. Translation: CASSREETQYF.

This chain uses TRBV14 with TRBJ1-2, with unresolved D. V gave up 2 bases and J gave up 5 bases, with 18 bases separating them. The CDR3 runs to 16 residues. Looked up from germline, CDR1 is SGHDN and CDR2 is FVKESK. CDR3 sequence reads: CASSQRGGSAFYGYTF. The DNA of the CDR3 is TGTGCCAGCAGCCAACGGGGTGGCAGCGCGTTTTATGGCTACACCTTC.

The V gene is TRBV6-6, the J gene TRBJ2-7, with 7 bases matching TRBD2. Germline lookup yields CDR1 MNHNY and CDR2 SVGAGI (reference sequence). V shed 10 bases, J shed 0 bases, and the junction held 6 bases outside the gene matches. The CDR3 has 13 residues. For the CDR3, the DNA is TGTGCCACCCTAGCGGAAAGCTCCTACGAGCAGTACTTC. Translating gives CATLAESSYEQYF.

CDR3 in amino acids: CASSLRTSHTDTQYF. The CDR3 DNA sequence: TGTGCCAGCAGCTTAAGGACCTCCCACACAGATACGCAGTATTTT. The rearrangement links TRBV5-4 to TRBJ2-3; D gene uncertain. Germline V CDR1 and CDR2: SGHNT, YYREEE (reference sequence). Trimming took off 2 bases at V and 2 bases at J, with 12 bases between the two ends. This CDR3 is 15 amino acids long.

The chain couples TRBV19 to TRBJ1-1, with a weak D call TRBD1 (6 bases). CDR3 length: 15 residues. The V end was cut by 7 bases, the J end by 5 bases, with 20 bases between. Germline V gives CDR1 LNHDA, CDR2 SQIVND (reference sequence). The CDR3 is CASKDWQGRGTEAFF. The CDR3 DNA is TGTGCCAGTAAAGATTGGCAGGGGAGGGGGACTGAAGCTTTCTTT. The whole variable domain, remainder taken from reference TRBV19 and TRBJ1-1, is DGGITQSPKYLFRKEGQNVTLSCEQNLNHDAMYWYRQDPGQGLRLIYYSQIVNDFQKGDIAEGYSVSREKKESFPLTVTSAQKNPTAFYLCASKDWQGRGTEAFFGQGTRLTVV.

The chain employs TRBV11-2 and TRBJ1-1; 8 bases agree with TRBD1. This CDR3 comprises 15 residues. J was trimmed by 5 bases and V by 2 bases; bases with no gene match: 7. The germline CDR1 and CDR2 sequences are SGHAT and FQNNGV. The chain's CDR3 is CASSLPRGLGTEAFF. CDR3 sequence (DNA): TGTGCCAGCAGCTTACCCAGGGGGCTGGGGACTGAAGCTTTCTTT. The variable domain in full, completed from reference TRBV11-2 and TRBJ1-1, reads EAGVAQSPRYKIIEKRQSVAFWCNPISGHATLYWYQQILGQGPKLLIQFQNNGVVDDSQLPKDRFSAERLKGVDSTLKIQPAKLEDSAVYLCASSLPRGLGTEAFFGQGTRLTVV.

This sequence joins TRBV11-2 and TRBJ2-3; 8 positions agree with TRBD2. The CDR3 has 16 amino acids. Germline V gene data show CDR1 as SGHAT and CDR2 as FQNNGV. The junction had 11 bases not matched to a gene; V was cut back by 4 bases and J by 5 bases. The CDR3 reads CASSSLAGSSGDTQYF. In DNA, the CDR3 is TGTGCCAGCAGCTCCCTAGCGGGTAGCTCGGGAGATACGCAGTATTTT.

The gene calls are TRBV5-4 and TRBJ2-5, with D maybe TRBD2 (7 bases). Germline loops: CDR1 SGHNT, CDR2 YYREEE (reference sequence). V lost 3 bases, J lost 5 bases, and 14 bases lay in between. The CDR3 has 14 amino acids. CDR3 region: CASSSPGGGETQYF. As DNA, the CDR3 is TGTGCCAGCAGCTCTCCGGGGGGCGGGGAGACCCAGTACTTC.

The rearrangement joins TRBV11-3 to TRBJ1-1; D uncertain. Germline loops: CDR1 SGHNT, CDR2 YENEEA. The ends were cut back, 4 bases at V and 5 bases at J, with 8 bases in the middle. CDR3 size: 12 residues. The CDR3 loop reads CASSSLGTEAFF. The CDR3 nucleotides are TGTGCCAGCAGCTCCCTAGGGACTGAAGCTTTCTTT.